This TCR beta chain was sequenced during a study of T cells in Graves' hyperthyroidism and ophthalmopathy. Across the whole study: The authors collected peripheral blood at initial diagnosis, before any treatment.

The PBMCs studied were ones that came from 10 ml fresh peripheral blood. With 3 bases removed from V and 2 bases from J, the gap between germline ends came to 15 bases. There are 15 residues in the CDR3. Germline V lookup: CDR1 SQVTM, CDR2 ANQGSEA. Amplification of TCR beta CDR3 regions was performed using RNA transcripts as template. Researchers ran a first-round RT-PCR on the TCR CDR3 using the HTBI primer set. TCRdb re-derived calls from the multiplex PCR reads in MiXCR, one entry per CDR3 protein. The sample contains roughly 400,000 distinct CDR3 sequences, more than 12% of which appear only once. This clonotype appeared many times.

The chain employs TRBV29-1 and TRBJ2-3, with D unclear. The source is a middle-aged man with Graves' ophthalmopathy. The sample taken for sequencing was blood. The CDR3 is CSVELPYRTTDTQYF. Here the CDR3 DNA reads TGCAGCGTTGAGCTTCCCTACAGAACCACAGATACGCAGTATTTT.